These 8 T cell receptor beta chains originate from one sample sequenced in a study of a mutant IDH1 vaccine in newly diagnosed glioma. Documented time point: week 11, during vaccination. All doses held 300 ug of mutant IDH1 20-mer peptide, with topical imiquimod. Their antigens remain unidentified. TCRdb keeps only in-frame clones here, not all; method: immunoSEQ multiplex PCR. The data show roughly 61,000 clones, roughly 80% seen once. Sequencing used PBMCs, obtained from a glioma patient whose treatment included an IDH1 peptide vaccine. All receptors come from a man aged 50 or older with glioma.

This chain joins TRBV5-1 and TRBJ1-1; D remains ambiguous. Germline lookup yields CDR1 SGHRS and CDR2 YFSETQ. Trimming shortened V by 0 bases and J by 2 bases, and 8 bases separated the two germline ends. The CDR3 loop spans 14 amino acids. DNA of the CDR3: TGCGCCAGCAGCTTGGAAGGAGTAAACACTGAAGCTTTCTTT. This gives the protein CASSLEGVNTEAFF.

The J gene is TRBJ1-2, the V gene TRBV19, with 8 bases aligning to TRBD1. CDR1 is LNHDA and CDR2 is SQIVND in the germline V gene (reference sequence). The CDR3 sequence is 12 residues long. V dropped 3 bases and J dropped 6; count of bases not matched to a gene: 0. The CDR3 DNA reads as TGTGCCAGTAGTATGACAGGGGATGGCTACACCTTC. It is translated as CASSMTGDGYTF.

This clone was seen once. The chain links TRBV7-2 to TRBJ2-3; 7 positions agree with TRBD2. The CDR3 runs to 15 residues. J gave up 6 bases and V 5 bases, and 11 bases lay outside the gene matches. The germline CDR1 and CDR2 sequences are SGHTA and FQGNSA. CDR3 sequence reads: CASSAPTSMADTQYF. Here the CDR3 DNA reads TGTGCCAGCAGCGCTCCGACTAGCATGGCGGATACGCAGTATTTT.

This clone was found once. The rearrangement uses TRBV19 and TRBJ2-7; a weak D match, TRBD1 (6 bases). Trimming cost V 3 bases and J 2 bases, with 8 bases left between them. This CDR3 is built from 13 residues. CDR1 and CDR2 from the germline V gene are LNHDA and SQIVND (reference sequence). The CDR3: CASSIRQAYEQYF. In nucleotides, the CDR3 is TGTGCCAGTAGTATCCGACAGGCCTACGAGCAGTACTTC.

This clone has just one count. The chain carries TRBV6-6 and TRBJ1-6; D is unclear. There are 13 residues in the CDR3. V was cut by 11 bases and J by 8 bases, with 16 bases left in between. Germline values: CDR1 MNHNY, CDR2 SVGAGI (reference sequence). CDR3: CAGGDLRDSPLHF. As DNA, the CDR3 is TGTGCCGGCGGGGATCTCCGGGATTCACCCCTCCACTTT.

Concerning this clone itself: The sample contains more than one DNA sequence encoding this CDR3. CDR3 sequence reads: CASSPPSGGSYEQYF. The CDR3 DNA follows: TGTGCCAGCTCCCCCCCTAGCGGGGGATCCTACGAGCAGTACTTC. The rearrangement joins TRBV18 to TRBJ2-7; 10 nucleotides match TRBD2. V trimming: 6 bases; J trimming: 1 base; junction bases outside the gene matches: 6. The CDR3 extends over 15 amino acids. Germline V gives CDR1 KGHSH, CDR2 LQKENI.

The CDR3 reads CASSKISGMGSYEQYF. The DNA of the CDR3 is TGTGCCAGCAGCAAAATTAGCGGGATGGGCTCCTACGAGCAGTACTTC. V gene TRBV7-9 combines with J gene TRBJ2-7; 8 bases fit TRBD2. Germline values: CDR1 SEHNR, CDR2 FQNEAQ (reference sequence). CDR3 size: 16 residues. V trimming: 5 bases; J trimming: 0 bases; junction bases outside the gene matches: 9.

This chain joins TRBV18 and TRBJ1-1, with TRBD1 matching over 7 bases. The J segment lost 4 bases and the V segment lost 5 bases, leaving 10 bases of the junction unmatched. The length of the CDR3 is 15 residues. CDR1 and CDR2 (germline): KGHSH, LQKENI. The CDR3 sequence is CASSTQPGQRTEAFF. DNA of the CDR3: TGTGCCAGCTCAACCCAACCGGGACAGCGCACTGAAGCTTTCTTT.